This passage covers 2 T cell receptor beta chains from one sample sequenced in a study of cytomegalovirus exposure and HLA in healthy donors. The PCR made use of 60 Vbeta and 13 Jbeta primers. The method was immunoSEQ multiplex PCR; TCRdb's version includes in-frame clones alone and lacks a portion of them. The profile shows approximately 190,000 clones, 87% of them singletons. Sequencing used PBMCs. These receptors were obtained from a young man in good health and CMV-seronegative.

The chain joins TRBV5-6 to TRBJ2-7, with D tentatively TRBD1 (5 bases). Germline CDR1 SGHDT, CDR2 YYEEEE. The CDR3 totals 13 residues. Between the trimmed V and J ends, which lost 4 bases and 8 bases, there was a span of 16 bases. This chain's CDR3 is CASSPTNDRKQYF. The CDR3 region has the DNA TGTGCCAGCAGCCCCACGAACGACAGAAAGCAGTACTTC.

The chain joins TRBV28 to TRBJ1-1; TRBD1 is a possible D gene (6 bases). The germline V gene encodes CDR1 MDHEN and CDR2 SYDVKM. V dropped 5 bases and J dropped 6 bases, with 16 bases sitting between them. The CDR3 is 14 residues long. CDR3 DNA: TGTGCCAGCAGTAAATTCGGACAGTTCCCTGAAGCTTTCTTT. Residues: CASSKFGQFPEAFF.